The 5 T cell receptor beta chains in this list originate from one sample, sequenced in a study of regulatory T cells in long-lasting Graves disease. Sequencing libraries for TCR beta were prepared with iRepertoire HTBI primers and Arm-PCR of CDR3 regions. TCRdb used MiXCR to reprocess the multiplex PCR reads, holding one entry per CDR3 protein. The sample has 360,000 or so distinct CDR3 sequences, approximately 12% seen once; the top ten hold approximately 17%. Indicated time point: newly diagnosed GD, antithyroid drugs for less than 3 months. The TCR library was prepared using RNA isolated from PBMCs. The sample also formed part of further work on T cells in Graves' hyperthyroidism and ophthalmopathy.

Specimen: peripheral blood mononuclear cells (PBMCs), collected at new diagnosis, from a patient treated with antithyroid drugs. These receptors all come from a woman younger than 35 with Graves disease.

The chain joins TRBV12-3 or TRBV12-4 to TRBJ1-4; D ambiguous. Between the trimmed V and J ends, which lost 3 bases and 5 bases, there was a span of 10 bases. The CDR3 is made up of 14 amino acids. The CDR3 sequence is CASSFVGGNEKLFF. CDR3 coding DNA: TGTGCCAGCAGTTTCGTTGGTGGGAATGAAAAACTGTTTTTT.

The table lists this clonotype with many counts. The rearrangement links TRBV10-3 to TRBJ2-7; perhaps TRBD2 as D (6 bases). Germline V gene sequence: CDR1 ENHRY, CDR2 SYGVKD. This CDR3 is 15 amino acids long. V was clipped by 2 bases and J by 5 bases, with 16 bases between them. In nucleotides, the CDR3 is TGTGCCATCAGTGAGCGGCCTGTGCGGGATGACGAGCAGTACTTC. This translates into CAISERPVRDDEQYF.

There are many counts of this clonotype. The chain joins TRBV30 to TRBJ2-1, with 9 bases identical to TRBD2. V lost 3 bases and J lost 8; bases outside the gene matches: 14. Looked up from germline, CDR1 is GTSNPN and CDR2 is SVGIG (reference sequence). This CDR3 is 16 amino acids long. The CDR3 DNA is TGTGCCTGGAGACGCGGGAGGGCCCCTCTTTGGGATGAGCAGTTCTTC. Its translation: CAWRRGRAPLWDEQFF.

This clonotype was detected only a few times. V and J are TRBV5-1 and TRBJ2-5; maybe TRBD1 (6 bases). V gave up 4 bases and J gave up 5 bases, with 15 bases separating them. Germline-derived CDR1 and CDR2 are SGHRS and YFSETQ. CDR3 length equals 14 residues. CDR3 region: CASSPEWQGETQYF. The CDR3 DNA is TGCGCCAGCAGCCCGGAGTGGCAGGGGGAGACCCAGTACTTC.

Comment on this clonotype: It may be a read error: a sequence one base away is much more abundant. The chain combines TRBV7-3 with TRBJ2-7, with D perhaps TRBD1 (6 bases). V was trimmed by 5 bases and J by 1 base, leaving 12 bases between them. Germline V gives CDR1 SGHTA, CDR2 FQGTGA. The CDR3 contains 14 residues. CDR3 sequence reads: CASSHGQTSYEQYF. The CDR3 coding sequence is TGTGCCAGCAGCCACGGACAGACGTCCTACGAGCAGTACTTC.